The present entry profiles one TCR beta chain with its context. It has no known antigen specificity. Base qualities are not at hand, and no much larger clone is one base apart. The TCRbeta CDR3 regions were amplified in a multiplexed two-step PCR with Vbeta-specific forward primers and Jbeta-specific reverse primers. Through the immunoSEQ service, the TCRbeta libraries were run on an Illumina instrument for sequencing. Per the source publication's procedure: IMGT annotation was used to assign V, D and J genes, and synthetic CDR3 analogues were used to correct counts for multiplex PCR bias. In the immunoSEQ Analyzer, repertoire clonality was calculated as one minus the normalized Shannon entropy. Fisher's exact test with Benjamini-Hochberg false discovery rate control was used to define clonal expansion, with two-tailed P<0.01. This is the immuneACCESS table as TCRdb keeps it, with only in-frame sequences that have V and J called. A part of the clones is gone; compared with another copy, unresolved V genes explain less than half, and the rest is unexplained. V and J calls plus clone size are reproduced from that table; the DNA served to infer D and trimming. This sample lists fewer than 40,000 clones; 85% to 90% were detected once. The ten most abundant clones make up 0.05% to 0.07% of the sample.

This record belongs to a study of regulatory dendritic cells for organ transplantation (dated by TCRdb to about 2017). Background on the whole study: TCRbeta repertoires were sequenced from sorted naive and memory CD4+ and CD8+ T cells before and after allostimulation with regulatory or mature dendritic cells. Paper-wide results and their limitations: The repertoires of naive CD4+ and CD8+ T cells were highly diverse, while memory cell repertoires were less diverse, with memory CD8+ cells being the most oligoclonal. In both subjects, allostimulation led to expansion of memory CD8+ clones, though the expansion induced by regulatory dendritic cells appeared to be more limited than that induced by mature dendritic cells. Of the resting subsets, memory CD8+ T cells had the largest number of alloreactive TCR clonotypes. Sequencing was done in only two subjects, and the authors reported considerable heterogeneity between individuals in the alloreactive memory CD8+ T cell pool.

The CDR3 contains 16 residues, cysteine and phenylalanine counted. The kept DNA is CDR3 alone, 48 bases in frame from the first base. Trimming removed 1 base from V and 0 bases from J; the gene matches leave 6 bases unexplained. The germline V gene specifies SGHDN as CDR1 and FVKESK as CDR2. FACS was used to sort CD4+ or CD8+ cells into naive T cells, defined as CD45RA+, and memory T cells, defined as CD45RO+. T cells for TCR sequencing came from two healthy control subjects. For the mixed lymphocyte reactions, sorted T cell subsets left unstimulated acted as baseline controls. Genomic DNA was extracted with the Qiagen DNeasy Blood & Tissue Kit.

The sample consisted of naive CD4+ T cells from blood. The intended sense of this specimen's cell subset or site label: CD45RA+ naive T cells. The receptor was derived from a human donor in good health. Recombination linked TRBV14 to TRBJ2-7; TRBD2 matches 7 bases in the middle. The DNA sequence is as follows: TGTGCCAGCAGCCAAGGACTAGCCGTGAGCTCCTACGAGCAGTACTTC. Translated, it reads CASSQGLAVSSYEQYF.